These T cell receptor beta chains were read from a single sample in a study of blood T cell repertoires in COVID-19. Clones were read by immunoSEQ multiplex PCR, and TCRdb kept only the in-frame ones, dropping some. The sample has hundreds of thousands of clones; roughly 80% are singletons. The sample taken for sequencing was peripheral blood. The source is a woman in her 70s with active or convalescent COVID-19. The CDR3 runs from the conserved cysteine through the conserved F or W. Fields, in order: D gene, CDR3 length, V gene, clone size, J gene, CDR3 protein, CDR3 DNA. The D gene is left open where the match is weak. Where a row states a size, it is once, few, many or the class of an expanded clone; other rows omit it.

d_gene: TRBD2
len: 15
v_gene: TRBV5-4
abundance: .
j_gene: TRBJ2-7
CDR3aa: CASSLGGRGSYEQYF
CDR3nt: TGTGCCAGCAGCTTAGGCGGGCGCGGGAGCTACGAGCAGTACTTC

d_gene: TRBD1
len: 15
v_gene: TRBV5-1
abundance: .
j_gene: TRBJ1-2
CDR3aa: CASSLTGQENYGYTF
CDR3nt: TGCGCCAGCAGCTTGACTGGACAGGAAAACTATGGCTACACCTTC

d_gene: TRBD2
len: 16
v_gene: TRBV5-8
abundance: .
j_gene: TRBJ2-1
CDR3aa: CASFPGSGRQYNEQFF
CDR3nt: TGTGCCAGCTTCCCGGGTAGCGGGAGGCAATACAATGAGCAGTTCTTC

d_gene: TRBD2
len: 18
v_gene: TRBV18
abundance: .
j_gene: TRBJ2-7
CDR3aa: CASSPRAPLLAGSNEQYF
CDR3nt: TGTGCCAGCTCACCACGCGCACCTTTACTAGCGGGATCCAACGAGCAGTACTTC

d_gene: .
len: 17
v_gene: TRBV5-1
abundance: .
j_gene: TRBJ1-3
CDR3aa: CASSLDSTGVGGNTIYF
CDR3nt: TGCGCCAGCAGCTTGGACAGTACCGGGGTTGGTGGAAACACCATATATTTT

d_gene: .
len: 15
v_gene: TRBV5-1
abundance: .
j_gene: TRBJ2-1
CDR3aa: CASSPVRGLYNEQFF
CDR3nt: TGCGCCAGCAGCCCCGTAAGGGGCCTCTACAATGAGCAGTTCTTC

d_gene: TRBD2
len: 15
v_gene: TRBV11-2
abundance: .
j_gene: TRBJ2-1
CDR3aa: CASSRLAGEYNEQFF
CDR3nt: TGTGCCAGCAGCAGATTAGCGGGAGAATACAATGAGCAGTTCTTC

d_gene: TRBD2
len: 15
v_gene: TRBV11-2
abundance: few
j_gene: TRBJ2-7
CDR3aa: CASSLGEGPFYEQYF
CDR3nt: TGTGCCAGCAGCTTAGGGGAGGGGCCCTTCTACGAGCAGTACTTC

d_gene: TRBD1
len: 16
v_gene: TRBV19
abundance: .
j_gene: TRBJ1-4
CDR3aa: CATKDRGAATNEKLFF
CDR3nt: TGTGCCACCAAAGACAGGGGAGCCGCAACTAATGAAAAACTGTTTTTT

d_gene: .
len: 15
v_gene: TRBV5-1
abundance: few
j_gene: TRBJ1-2
CDR3aa: CASSLGSLANYGYTF
CDR3nt: TGCGCCAGCAGCTTGGGCAGCCTAGCTAACTATGGCTACACCTTC

d_gene: .
len: 18
v_gene: TRBV7-2
abundance: .
j_gene: TRBJ1-3
CDR3aa: CASSLDRPKMLSGNTIYF
CDR3nt: TGTGCCAGCAGCTTAGACAGACCAAAGATGCTCTCTGGAAACACCATATATTTT

d_gene: TRBD2
len: 16
v_gene: TRBV5-1
abundance: once
j_gene: TRBJ2-7
CDR3aa: CASSSGLAGVIYEQYF
CDR3nt: TGCGCCAGCAGCTCCGGACTAGCGGGAGTCATCTACGAGCAGTACTTC

d_gene: TRBD1
len: 18
v_gene: TRBV30
abundance: .
j_gene: TRBJ2-6
CDR3aa: CAWTITRDSLSGANVLTF
CDR3nt: TGTGCCTGGACCATAACCCGGGACAGCCTCTCTGGGGCCAACGTCCTGACTTTC

d_gene: .
len: 11
v_gene: TRBV2
abundance: few
j_gene: TRBJ1-2
CDR3aa: CAGTGDYGYTF
CDR3nt: TGTGCCGGGACTGGGGATTATGGCTACACCTTC

d_gene: .
len: 13
v_gene: TRBV13
abundance: .
j_gene: TRBJ2-7
CDR3aa: CASSSGYSYEQYF
CDR3nt: TGTGCCAGCAGCTCGGGATACTCCTACGAGCAGTACTTC

d_gene: TRBD2
len: 13
v_gene: TRBV6-5
abundance: .
j_gene: TRBJ2-7
CDR3aa: CASSRRGSGSLYF
CDR3nt: TGTGCCAGCAGCCGCCGGGGTAGCGGGAGTCTCTACTTC

d_gene: TRBD2
len: 16
v_gene: TRBV18
abundance: .
j_gene: TRBJ2-7
CDR3aa: CASSPRGLADSYEQYF
CDR3nt: TGTGCCAGCTCACCACGGGGACTAGCGGATTCCTACGAGCAGTACTTC

d_gene: TRBD1
len: 15
v_gene: TRBV7-9
abundance: .
j_gene: TRBJ1-4
CDR3aa: CASSLTGVTNEKLFF
CDR3nt: TGTGCCAGCAGCCTGACAGGGGTAACTAATGAAAAACTGTTTTTT

d_gene: .
len: 17
v_gene: TRBV19
abundance: .
j_gene: TRBJ1-5
CDR3aa: CASSWLAQGTFNQPQHF
CDR3nt: TGTGCCAGTAGTTGGCTAGCCCAGGGGACATTCAATCAGCCCCAGCATTTT

d_gene: TRBD2
len: 17
v_gene: TRBV20-1
abundance: .
j_gene: TRBJ2-7
CDR3aa: CSARGLAGSNTAGEQYF
CDR3nt: TGCAGTGCTCGTGGACTAGCGGGGAGTAATACAGCAGGCGAGCAGTACTTC

d_gene: .
len: 17
v_gene: TRBV10-3
abundance: .
j_gene: TRBJ1-1
CDR3aa: CAISERQGGILWAEAFF
CDR3nt: TGTGCCATCAGTGAGCGGCAGGGAGGGATTTTATGGGCTGAAGCTTTCTTT

d_gene: TRBD2
len: 15
v_gene: TRBV18
abundance: .
j_gene: TRBJ2-7
CDR3aa: CASSPTGLAETGQYF
CDR3nt: TGTGCCAGCTCACCTACCGGACTAGCCGAAACGGGACAGTACTTC

d_gene: TRBD2
len: 13
v_gene: TRBV12-3/TRBV12-4
abundance: .
j_gene: TRBJ2-1
CDR3aa: CASTSGGYNEQFF
CDR3nt: TGTGCCAGTACTAGCGGGGGCTACAATGAGCAGTTCTTC

d_gene: TRBD1
len: 15
v_gene: TRBV19
abundance: .
j_gene: TRBJ1-5
CDR3aa: CASSTTGTGFQPQHF
CDR3nt: TGTGCCAGTAGTACAACCGGGACAGGGTTTCAGCCCCAGCATTTT

d_gene: TRBD2
len: 17
v_gene: TRBV7-3
abundance: .
j_gene: TRBJ2-2
CDR3aa: CASSSLAGGSNTGELFF
CDR3nt: TGTGCCAGCAGCTCCCTAGCGGGGGGCTCGAACACCGGGGAGCTGTTTTTT

d_gene: TRBD1
len: 16
v_gene: TRBV7-9
abundance: .
j_gene: TRBJ1-2
CDR3aa: CASSLASAGTGYGYTF
CDR3nt: TGTGCCAGCAGCTTAGCGTCGGCAGGGACAGGCTATGGCTACACCTTC

d_gene: .
len: 14
v_gene: TRBV7-2
abundance: .
j_gene: TRBJ1-3
CDR3aa: CASSLGGLGNTIYF
CDR3nt: TGTGCCAGCAGCTTAGGGGGGCTAGGAAACACCATATATTTT

d_gene: TRBD2
len: 18
v_gene: TRBV18
abundance: once
j_gene: TRBJ2-3
CDR3aa: CASSPLPLAGNAADTQYF
CDR3nt: TGTGCCAGCTCACCCCTTCCACTAGCGGGCAATGCGGCGGATACGCAGTATTTT

d_gene: TRBD2
len: 16
v_gene: TRBV27
abundance: .
j_gene: TRBJ2-3
CDR3aa: CASSAPGGRGRYTQYF
CDR3nt: TGTGCCAGCAGTGCCCCGGGGGGGCGGGGGAGGTATACGCAGTATTTT

d_gene: .
len: 14
v_gene: TRBV19
abundance: .
j_gene: TRBJ1-6
CDR3aa: CASSIAWGDSPLHF
CDR3nt: TGTGCCAGTAGTATAGCGTGGGGAGATTCACCCCTCCACTTT

d_gene: .
len: 15
v_gene: TRBV19
abundance: few
j_gene: TRBJ1-6
CDR3aa: CASSFPGISDSPLHF
CDR3nt: TGTGCCAGTAGTTTTCCAGGGATTTCTGATTCACCCCTCCACTTT

d_gene: TRBD1
len: 16
v_gene: TRBV5-8
abundance: .
j_gene: TRBJ2-2
CDR3aa: CASRAQGAGDTGELFF
CDR3nt: TGTGCCAGCAGGGCACAGGGGGCAGGTGACACCGGGGAGCTGTTTTTT

d_gene: .
len: 13
v_gene: TRBV7-2
abundance: .
j_gene: TRBJ1-2
CDR3aa: CASSLHRQVGYTF
CDR3nt: TGTGCCAGCAGCTTACATCGACAGGTTGGCTACACCTTC

d_gene: .
len: 17
v_gene: TRBV5-6
abundance: .
j_gene: TRBJ2-3
CDR3aa: CASSPVGSWVGADTQYF
CDR3nt: TGTGCCAGCAGCCCTGTGGGTAGCTGGGTCGGGGCAGATACGCAGTATTTT

d_gene: TRBD2
len: 15
v_gene: TRBV6-1
abundance: .
j_gene: TRBJ2-5
CDR3aa: CASSEVAGGIETQYF
CDR3nt: TGTGCCAGCAGTGAAGTTGCGGGGGGGATAGAGACCCAGTACTTC

d_gene: .
len: 14
v_gene: TRBV7-2
abundance: .
j_gene: TRBJ1-6
CDR3aa: CASSFQGGTSPLHF
CDR3nt: TGTGCCAGCAGCTTTCAGGGAGGGACTTCACCCCTCCACTTT

d_gene: .
len: 14
v_gene: TRBV4-1
abundance: .
j_gene: TRBJ2-7
CDR3aa: CASSQVLATYEQYF
CDR3nt: TGCGCCAGCAGCCAAGTACTAGCAACCTACGAGCAGTACTTC

d_gene: TRBD1
len: 16
v_gene: TRBV6-6
abundance: .
j_gene: TRBJ1-5
CDR3aa: CASSYSTGETHQPQHF
CDR3nt: TGTGCCAGCAGTTACTCGACAGGGGAGACTCATCAGCCCCAGCATTTT

d_gene: .
len: 13
v_gene: TRBV6-6
abundance: .
j_gene: TRBJ1-2
CDR3aa: CATRPGSDYGYTF
CDR3nt: TGTGCCACTCGACCGGGGAGCGACTATGGCTACACCTTC

d_gene: .
len: 16
v_gene: TRBV5-1
abundance: .
j_gene: TRBJ2-6
CDR3aa: CASSLAPGAGANVLTF
CDR3nt: TGCGCCAGCAGCTTGGCCCCGGGGGCTGGGGCCAACGTCCTGACTTTC

d_gene: TRBD2
len: 15
v_gene: TRBV5-4
abundance: few
j_gene: TRBJ2-7
CDR3aa: CASSLAGGRLAEQYF
CDR3nt: TGTGCCAGCAGCTTGGCGGGGGGGCGCCTCGCCGAGCAGTACTTC

d_gene: .
len: 12
v_gene: TRBV2
abundance: few
j_gene: TRBJ2-1
CDR3aa: CASSPGVVEQFF
CDR3nt: TGTGCCAGCAGTCCAGGGGTCGTTGAGCAGTTCTTC

d_gene: TRBD2
len: 15
v_gene: TRBV4-1
abundance: .
j_gene: TRBJ2-5
CDR3aa: CASSLRGGSIETQYF
CDR3nt: TGCGCCAGCAGCCTCCGGGGGGGGTCAATTGAGACCCAGTACTTC